The rows below give T cell receptor beta chains drawn from one sample of a study of cytomegalovirus exposure and HLA in healthy donors. The table came from immunoSEQ multiplex PCR; TCRdb's copy has only in-frame clones and leaves some out. The profile covers 100,000 to 150,000 clones, with approximately 87% appearing a single time and around 20% taken by the ten largest. The sequenced sample was PBMCs. The receptors shown here come from a man between 18 and 29 years old in good health and CMV-seropositive. The CDR3 runs from the conserved cysteine through the conserved F or W. Each record gives: V gene, J gene, CDR3 protein.

v_gene: TRBV5-1; j_gene: TRBJ2-3; CDR3aa: CASSLVTSGGGTDTQYF
v_gene: TRBV5-1; j_gene: TRBJ2-1; CDR3aa: CASSLRQGVYNEQFF
v_gene: TRBV11-1; j_gene: TRBJ2-3; CDR3aa: CASSSGQGAHTDTQYF
v_gene: TRBV19; j_gene: TRBJ2-7; CDR3aa: CASSFSPYEQYF
v_gene: TRBV19; j_gene: TRBJ1-4; CDR3aa: CASSSDSLDEKLFF
v_gene: TRBV7-6; j_gene: TRBJ2-1; CDR3aa: CASSLEVDSRSEQFF
v_gene: TRBV6-1; j_gene: TRBJ1-3; CDR3aa: CASSDNPGVVNAIYF
v_gene: TRBV4-1; j_gene: TRBJ2-2; CDR3aa: CASSQDRSLRGSGELFF
v_gene: TRBV7-2; j_gene: TRBJ2-5; CDR3aa: CASSPQTGQETQYF
v_gene: TRBV6-6; j_gene: TRBJ2-1; CDR3aa: CASTAGTGRANEQFF
v_gene: TRBV5-4; j_gene: TRBJ1-4; CDR3aa: CASSLFGQGDEKLFF
v_gene: TRBV28; j_gene: TRBJ2-7; CDR3aa: CASSFRGLAGGPPFGYEQYF
v_gene: TRBV5-1; j_gene: TRBJ2-3; CDR3aa: CASSLQGEIADTQYF
v_gene: TRBV5-1; j_gene: TRBJ1-3; CDR3aa: CASSAIQGASGNTIYF
v_gene: TRBV6-5; j_gene: TRBJ2-5; CDR3aa: CASSYLSGGRGETQYF
v_gene: TRBV6-1; j_gene: TRBJ1-2; CDR3aa: CASSEVPGGTYGYTF
v_gene: TRBV4-1; j_gene: TRBJ2-6; CDR3aa: CASSPLSGANVLTF
v_gene: TRBV4-2; j_gene: TRBJ2-7; CDR3aa: CASSQASGGLIVYEQYF
v_gene: TRBV2; j_gene: TRBJ2-7; CDR3aa: CASIGGQGEVEQYF
v_gene: TRBV5-1; j_gene: TRBJ1-6; CDR3aa: CASSFEGSHNSPLHF
v_gene: TRBV11-1; j_gene: TRBJ1-2; CDR3aa: CASSAGLTGGYGYTF
v_gene: TRBV5-4; j_gene: TRBJ2-3; CDR3aa: CASSLQRYTDTQYF
v_gene: TRBV4-1; j_gene: TRBJ2-2; CDR3aa: CASSQVLANTGELFF
v_gene: TRBV9; j_gene: TRBJ1-2; CDR3aa: CASSGGGNYGYTF
v_gene: TRBV5-1; j_gene: TRBJ2-7; CDR3aa: CASTDTGYEQYF
v_gene: TRBV27; j_gene: TRBJ2-7; CDR3aa: CASSLSASGGPSYEQYF
v_gene: TRBV28; j_gene: TRBJ1-4; CDR3aa: CASQPGLPNEKLFF
v_gene: TRBV19; j_gene: TRBJ1-6; CDR3aa: CASSIGGGDVGPLHF
v_gene: TRBV4-1; j_gene: TRBJ2-2; CDR3aa: CASSQGGSGGYTGELFF
v_gene: TRBV29-1; j_gene: TRBJ1-2; CDR3aa: CSVEESGSNYGYTF
v_gene: TRBV4-1; j_gene: TRBJ1-2; CDR3aa: CASSQGQGGDYGYTF
v_gene: TRBV4-1; j_gene: TRBJ2-1; CDR3aa: CASSQTRSSYNEQFF